This T cell receptor (beta chain) was retrieved from a study of blood T cell repertoires in COVID-19. Study as a whole: Acute and convalescent COVID-19 specimens originated in the United States, Italy and Spain. Sources were T cells, B-cell-depleted T cells, or PBMCs; the material itself was cDNA or gDNA.

As originally analysed: Amplification of reference gene primers provided the estimated nucleated cell counts. Sequencing was performed with immunoSEQ multiplex PCR; in TCRdb, only in-frame clones are kept and a portion is missing. V, J and clone size derive from that table, while D and trimming were established from the DNA sequence. The sample records around 34,000 clones, about four fifths being singletons. This CDR3 spans 16 amino acids. CDR1 SGHDN and CDR2 FVKESK come from the germline V gene. Trimming removed 4 bases from V and 7 bases from J; junction bases left unmatched: 8. The rearrangement uses TRBV14 and TRBJ1-6; 9 positions agree with TRBD1. The sequence came from a man aged 45 to 65 with acute or convalescent COVID-19. Sequencing used peripheral blood. In DNA, the CDR3 is TGTGCCAGCAGCCGCACCGGGACAGGGAAAAATTCACCCCTCCACTTT. It is translated as CASSRTGTGKNSPLHF.